Sequencing of this T cell receptor (beta chain) was carried out in a study of OX40 agonist ivuxolimab in advanced cancers. Study as a whole: At approximately 80% male, the cohort had a mean age of around 56 years, ranging from about 23 to 79. Study conclusions and caveats: There were, on average, more expanded clones in CD8+ T cells than in CD4+. At doses 0.1 to 3.0 mg/kg, CD4+ and CD8+ clones expanded.

J was trimmed by 4 bases and V by 4 bases; bases with no gene match: 10. CDR1 MNHEY and CDR2 SMNVEV come from the germline V gene (reference sequence). There are 15 residues in the CDR3. Libraries were prepared by immunoSEQ multiplex PCR; TCRdb keeps only in-frame clonotypes and omits some of them. The repertoire holds tens of thousands of clones, with around 83% as singletons. About this clone: The antigen is not known.

Samples were taken at baseline and on day 1 of cycles 4 and 7. The TCR was taken from an adult with an advanced solid tumor such as melanoma, head and neck, liver or kidney cancer. Sequences were derived from CD4+ or CD8+ T cells sorted from blood, sampled in a trial of the OX40 agonist ivuxolimab. V is TRBV27 and J is TRBJ2-7, with 7 bases matching TRBD1. The CDR3 protein is CASSSLDRDLYEQYF. The CDR3, as DNA: TGTGCCAGCAGTTCCCTAGACAGGGACCTATACGAGCAGTACTTC.